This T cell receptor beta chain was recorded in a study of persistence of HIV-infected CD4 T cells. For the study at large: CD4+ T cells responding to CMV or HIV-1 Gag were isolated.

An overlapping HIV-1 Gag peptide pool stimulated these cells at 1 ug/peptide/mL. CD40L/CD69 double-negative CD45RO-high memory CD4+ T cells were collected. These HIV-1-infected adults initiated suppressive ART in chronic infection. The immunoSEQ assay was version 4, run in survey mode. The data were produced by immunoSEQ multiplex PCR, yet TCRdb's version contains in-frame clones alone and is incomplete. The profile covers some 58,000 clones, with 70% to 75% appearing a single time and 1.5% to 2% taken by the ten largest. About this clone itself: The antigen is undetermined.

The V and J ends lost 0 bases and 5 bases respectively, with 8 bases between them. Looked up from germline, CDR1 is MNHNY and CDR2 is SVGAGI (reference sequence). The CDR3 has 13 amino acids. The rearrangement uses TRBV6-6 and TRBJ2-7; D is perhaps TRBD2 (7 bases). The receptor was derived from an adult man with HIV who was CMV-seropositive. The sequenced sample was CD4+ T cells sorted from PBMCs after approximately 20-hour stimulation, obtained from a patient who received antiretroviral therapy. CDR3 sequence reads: CASSYSGGHEQYF. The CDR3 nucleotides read TGTGCCAGCAGTTACTCGGGGGGGCACGAGCAGTACTTC.